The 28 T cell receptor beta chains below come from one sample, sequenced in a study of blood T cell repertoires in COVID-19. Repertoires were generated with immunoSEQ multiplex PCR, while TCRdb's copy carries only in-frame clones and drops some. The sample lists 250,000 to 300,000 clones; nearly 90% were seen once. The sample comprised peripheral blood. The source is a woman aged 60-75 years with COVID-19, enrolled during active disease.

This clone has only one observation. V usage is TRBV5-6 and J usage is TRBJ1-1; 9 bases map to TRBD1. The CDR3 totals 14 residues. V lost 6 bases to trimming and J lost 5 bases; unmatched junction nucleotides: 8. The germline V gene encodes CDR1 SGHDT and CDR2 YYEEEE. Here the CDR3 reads CASINRGRRTEAFF. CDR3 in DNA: TGTGCCAGCATTAACAGGGGGCGTAGGACTGAAGCTTTCTTT.

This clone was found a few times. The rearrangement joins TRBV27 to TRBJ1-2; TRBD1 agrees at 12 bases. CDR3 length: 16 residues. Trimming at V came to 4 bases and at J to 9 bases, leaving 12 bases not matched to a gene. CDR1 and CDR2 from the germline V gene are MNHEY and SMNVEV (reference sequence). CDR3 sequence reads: CASSSGQGAQITSYTF. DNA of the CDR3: TGTGCCAGCAGTTCGGGACAGGGGGCGCAGATTACGAGCTACACCTTC.

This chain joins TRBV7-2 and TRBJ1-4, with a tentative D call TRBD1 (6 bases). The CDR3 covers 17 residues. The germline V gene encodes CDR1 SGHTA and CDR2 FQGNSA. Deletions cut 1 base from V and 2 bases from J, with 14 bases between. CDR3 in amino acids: CASSLDRVIATNEKLFF. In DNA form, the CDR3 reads TGTGCCAGCAGCTTAGACAGGGTAATCGCGACTAATGAAAAACTGTTTTTT.

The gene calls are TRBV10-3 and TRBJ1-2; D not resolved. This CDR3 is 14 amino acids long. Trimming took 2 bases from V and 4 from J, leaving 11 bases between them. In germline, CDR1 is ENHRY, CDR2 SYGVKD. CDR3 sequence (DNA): TGTGCCATCAGTGAGCATCCGGGTTCCTATGGCTACACCTTC. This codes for CAISEHPGSYGYTF.

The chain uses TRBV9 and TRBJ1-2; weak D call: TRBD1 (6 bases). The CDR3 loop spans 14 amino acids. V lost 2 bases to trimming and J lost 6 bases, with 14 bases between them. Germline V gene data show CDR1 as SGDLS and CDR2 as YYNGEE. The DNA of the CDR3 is TGTGCCAGCAGCGTTCGGGTGGGGGACAATGGCTACACCTTC. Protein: CASSVRVGDNGYTF.

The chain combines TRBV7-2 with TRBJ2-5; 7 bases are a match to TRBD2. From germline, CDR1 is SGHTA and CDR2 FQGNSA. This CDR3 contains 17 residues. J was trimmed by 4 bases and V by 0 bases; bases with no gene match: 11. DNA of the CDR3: TGTGCCAGCAGCTTAGCGTTAGGTAGCGGGTTTTCAGAGACCCAGTACTTC. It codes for CASSLALGSGFSETQYF.

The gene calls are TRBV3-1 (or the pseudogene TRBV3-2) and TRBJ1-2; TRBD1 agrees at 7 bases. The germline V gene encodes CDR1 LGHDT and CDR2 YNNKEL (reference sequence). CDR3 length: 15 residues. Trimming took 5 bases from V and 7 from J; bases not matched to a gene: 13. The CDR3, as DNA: TGTGCCAGCAGCTCGGGTGGGACAGACATCGGTGGCTACACCTTC. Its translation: CASSSGGTDIGGYTF.

This CDR3 is CASSLGYGLSYGYTF. The CDR3 nucleotides read TGTGCCAGCAGCTTAGGCTACGGTCTTTCATATGGCTACACCTTC. The rearrangement links TRBV7-8 to TRBJ1-2, with D unclear. V dropped 1 base and J dropped 5 bases, with 14 bases sitting between them. CDR1 and CDR2 from the germline V gene are SGHVS and FQNEAQ. The CDR3 has 15 amino acids.

The CDR3 sequence is CASRGTGNYGYTF. The CDR3 bases are TGTGCCAGCAGGGGGACAGGGAACTATGGCTACACCTTC. The chain couples TRBV6-5 to TRBJ1-2, with 9 nucleotides matching TRBD1. In germline, CDR1 is MNHEY, CDR2 SVGAGI. The length of the CDR3 is 13 residues. J gave up 2 bases and V 6 bases, and 1 base lay outside the gene matches.

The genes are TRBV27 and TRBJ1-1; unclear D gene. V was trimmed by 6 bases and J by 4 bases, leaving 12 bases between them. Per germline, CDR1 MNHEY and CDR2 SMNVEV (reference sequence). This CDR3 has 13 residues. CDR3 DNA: TGTGCCAGCAGCCCGACCCTAGTCACTGAAGCTTTCTTT. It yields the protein CASSPTLVTEAFF.

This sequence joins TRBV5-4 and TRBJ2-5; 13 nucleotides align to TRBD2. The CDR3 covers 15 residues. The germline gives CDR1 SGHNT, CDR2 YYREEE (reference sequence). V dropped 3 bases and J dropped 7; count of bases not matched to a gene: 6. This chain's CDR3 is CASSSRTSGGGTQYF. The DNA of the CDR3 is TGTGCCAGCAGCTCAAGGACTAGCGGGGGTGGGACCCAGTACTTC.

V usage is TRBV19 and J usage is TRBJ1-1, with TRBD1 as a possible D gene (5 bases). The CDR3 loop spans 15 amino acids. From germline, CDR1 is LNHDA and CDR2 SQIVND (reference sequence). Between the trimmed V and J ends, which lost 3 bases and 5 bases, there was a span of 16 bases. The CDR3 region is CASSMGGGGVTEAFF. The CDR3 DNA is TGTGCCAGTAGTATGGGCGGTGGGGGGGTGACTGAAGCTTTCTTT.

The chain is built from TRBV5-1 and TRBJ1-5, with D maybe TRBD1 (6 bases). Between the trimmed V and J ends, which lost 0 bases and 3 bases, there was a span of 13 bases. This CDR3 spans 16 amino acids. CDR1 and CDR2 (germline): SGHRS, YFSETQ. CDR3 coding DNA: TGCGCCAGCAGCTTGGTGGGGGCGGTTGACAATCAGCCCCAGCATTTT. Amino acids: CASSLVGAVDNQPQHF.

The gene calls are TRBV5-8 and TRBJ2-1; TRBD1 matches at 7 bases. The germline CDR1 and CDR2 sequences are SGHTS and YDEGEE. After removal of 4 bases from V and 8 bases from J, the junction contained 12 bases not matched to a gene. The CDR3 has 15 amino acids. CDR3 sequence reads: CASSLPRTGLDEQFF. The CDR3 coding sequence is TGTGCCAGCAGCCTGCCTAGGACAGGATTAGATGAGCAGTTCTTC.

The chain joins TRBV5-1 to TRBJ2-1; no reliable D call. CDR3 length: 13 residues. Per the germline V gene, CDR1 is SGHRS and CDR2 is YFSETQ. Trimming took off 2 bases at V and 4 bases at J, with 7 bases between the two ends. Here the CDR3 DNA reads TGCGCCAGCAGCTTTTACTCTTACAATGAGCAGTTCTTC. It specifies CASSFYSYNEQFF.

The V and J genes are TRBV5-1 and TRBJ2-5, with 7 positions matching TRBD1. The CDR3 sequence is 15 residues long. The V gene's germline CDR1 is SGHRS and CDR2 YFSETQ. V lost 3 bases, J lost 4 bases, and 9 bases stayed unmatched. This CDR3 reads CASSYRDSSRETQYF. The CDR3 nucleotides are TGCGCCAGCAGCTACCGGGACAGTAGCAGAGAGACCCAGTACTTC.

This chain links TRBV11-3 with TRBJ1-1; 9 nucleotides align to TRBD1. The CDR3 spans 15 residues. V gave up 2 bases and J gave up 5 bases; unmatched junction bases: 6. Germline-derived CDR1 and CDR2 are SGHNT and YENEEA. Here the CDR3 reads CASSLTGGAGTEAFF. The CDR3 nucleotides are TGTGCCAGCAGCTTAACAGGGGGCGCTGGTACTGAAGCTTTCTTT.

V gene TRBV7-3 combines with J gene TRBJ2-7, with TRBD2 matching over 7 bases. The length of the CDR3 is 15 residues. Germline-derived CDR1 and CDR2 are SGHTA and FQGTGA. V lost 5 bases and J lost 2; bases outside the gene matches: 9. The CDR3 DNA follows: TGTGCCAGCAGCCCCGACCCGGGACTAACCTACGAGCAGTACTTC. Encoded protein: CASSPDPGLTYEQYF.

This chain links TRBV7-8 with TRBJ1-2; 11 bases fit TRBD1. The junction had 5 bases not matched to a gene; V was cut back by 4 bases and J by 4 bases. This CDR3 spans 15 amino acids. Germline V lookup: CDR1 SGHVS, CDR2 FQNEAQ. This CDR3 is CASSSTGQGVYGYTF. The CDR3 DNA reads TGTGCCAGCAGCTCAACGGGACAGGGGGTCTATGGCTACACCTTC.

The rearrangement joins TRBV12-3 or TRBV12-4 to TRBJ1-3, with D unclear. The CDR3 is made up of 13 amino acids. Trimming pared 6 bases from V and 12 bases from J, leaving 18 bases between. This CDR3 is CASSLSGGTGIYF. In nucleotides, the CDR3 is TGTGCCAGCAGCCTCAGTGGTGGCACGGGCATATATTTT.

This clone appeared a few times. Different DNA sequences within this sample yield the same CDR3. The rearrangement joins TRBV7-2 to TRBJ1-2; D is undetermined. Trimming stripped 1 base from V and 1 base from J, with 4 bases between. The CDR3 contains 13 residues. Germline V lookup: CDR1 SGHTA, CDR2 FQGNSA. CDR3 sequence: CASSLDNNYGYTF. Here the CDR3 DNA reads TGTGCCAGCAGCTTAGACAATAACTATGGCTACACCTTC.

Here the CDR3 DNA reads TGTGCCAGCAGTCCAACGTGGGGGGACACTGAAGCTTTCTTT. Translating it yields CASSPTWGDTEAFF. The rearrangement links TRBV6-5 to TRBJ1-1, with D possibly matching TRBD1 (5 bases). The CDR3 spans 14 residues. Between the trimmed V and J ends, which lost 5 bases and 3 bases, there was a span of 13 bases. In germline, CDR1 is MNHEY, CDR2 SVGAGI.

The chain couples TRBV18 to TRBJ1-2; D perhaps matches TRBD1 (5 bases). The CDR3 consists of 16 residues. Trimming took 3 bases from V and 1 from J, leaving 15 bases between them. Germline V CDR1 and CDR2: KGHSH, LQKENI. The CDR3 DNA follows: TGTGCCAGCTCACCCCGCAGCACAGGAGATAACTATGGCTACACCTTC. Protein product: CASSPRSTGDNYGYTF.

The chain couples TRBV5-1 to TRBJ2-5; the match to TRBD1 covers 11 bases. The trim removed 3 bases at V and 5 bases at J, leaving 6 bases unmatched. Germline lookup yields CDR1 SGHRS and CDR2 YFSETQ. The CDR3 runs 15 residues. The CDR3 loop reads CASSSGQGALETQYF. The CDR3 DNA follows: TGCGCCAGCAGCTCAGGACAGGGGGCCTTGGAGACCCAGTACTTC.

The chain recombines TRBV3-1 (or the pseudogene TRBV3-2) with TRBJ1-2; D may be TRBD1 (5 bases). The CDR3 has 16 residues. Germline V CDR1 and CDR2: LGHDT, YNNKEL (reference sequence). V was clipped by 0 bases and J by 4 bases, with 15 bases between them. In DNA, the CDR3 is TGTGCCAGCAGCCAAGATCTGACCCGGGGGACCTATGGCTACACCTTC. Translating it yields CASSQDLTRGTYGYTF.

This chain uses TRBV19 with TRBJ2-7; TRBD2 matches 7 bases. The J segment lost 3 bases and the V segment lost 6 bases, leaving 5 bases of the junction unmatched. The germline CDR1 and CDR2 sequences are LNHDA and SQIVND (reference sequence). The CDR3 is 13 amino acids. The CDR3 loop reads CASRLSGGYEQYF. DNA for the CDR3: TGTGCCAGTAGGCTCTCGGGGGGCTACGAGCAGTACTTC.

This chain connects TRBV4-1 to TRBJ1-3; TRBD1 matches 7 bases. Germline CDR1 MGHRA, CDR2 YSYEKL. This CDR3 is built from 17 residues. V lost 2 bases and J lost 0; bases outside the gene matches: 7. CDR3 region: CASSQTPNRGSGNTIYF. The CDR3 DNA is TGCGCCAGCAGCCAAACCCCCAACAGGGGCTCTGGAAACACCATATATTTT.

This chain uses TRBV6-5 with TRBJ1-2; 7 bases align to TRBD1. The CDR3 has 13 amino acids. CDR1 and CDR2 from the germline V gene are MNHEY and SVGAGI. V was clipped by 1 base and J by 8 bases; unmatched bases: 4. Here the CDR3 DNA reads TGTGCCAGCAGTTACTTGGCAGGGGGAGGCTACACCTTC. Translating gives CASSYLAGGGYTF.